The clone carrying this T cell receptor beta chain was seen repeatedly, ten times or more. This sample was included in a study of early T cells in non-severe SARS-CoV-2 infection. TCRdb itself ran the 5' RACE reads through MiXCR, one entry per CDR3 protein. In the table there are over 55,000 distinct CDR3 sequences, around 13% of which are singletons. The ends were cut back, 0 bases at V and 5 bases at J, with 16 bases in the middle. In germline, CDR1 is DFQATT, CDR2 SNEGSKA (reference sequence). The CDR3 contains 15 residues. The chain joins TRBV20-1 to TRBJ2-5, with D maybe TRBD1 (6 bases). The receptor's source is an adult who was a healthcare worker with PCR-confirmed SARS-CoV-2 infection or an uninfected control (not recorded which). Source material: whole blood. The CDR3 bases are TGCAGTGCTAGAGACCTACAGGGCTATCCTGAGACCCAGTACTTC. Translation gives CSARDLQGYPETQYF.